Below are 7 T cell receptor beta chains sequenced from a single sample in a study of patients and donors after allogeneic stem cell transplantation. TCRdb reanalysed the RT-PCR reads using MiXCR and keeps one entry per CDR3 protein. Here the sample spans about 230,000 distinct CDR3 sequences, 14% being singletons. The material sequenced was blood, either unsorted or a sorted T cell fraction (not recorded which). The receptors come from a human donor who was either an allogeneic HSCT recipient or a stem cell or donor lymphocyte infusion donor (not recorded which). It is not recorded whose cells these are; they may come from a transplant donor.

This clonotype was seen ten or more times. V is TRBV5-1 and J is TRBJ1-4; D is ambiguous. Germline CDR1 reads SGHRS; CDR2 reads YFSETQ. CDR3 length: 15 amino acids. Trimming took off 0 bases at V and 5 bases at J, with 11 bases between the two ends. CDR3 residues: CASSLEPGSNEKLFF. CDR3 nucleotide sequence: TGCGCCAGCAGCTTGGAACCGGGGTCAAATGAAAAACTGTTTTTT.

The sample holds many counts of this clonotype. The V call is TRBV9, the J call TRBJ2-2; 8 bases agree with TRBD2. Germline CDR1 SGDLS, CDR2 YYNGEE. The CDR3 runs 15 residues. After removal of 3 bases from V and 6 bases from J, the junction contained 7 bases not matched to a gene. The CDR3 here is CASSATGGAAGELFF. DNA for the CDR3: TGTGCCAGCAGCGCCACCGGGGGGGCCGCCGGGGAGCTGTTTTTT.

The CDR3 sequence: CASSGKCDGDEYF. Here the CDR3 DNA reads TGTGCCAGCAGCGGAAAGTGTGACGGAGACGAGTACTTC. This chain connects TRBV21-1 to TRBJ2-7. TRBV21-1 is a pseudogene segment. This CDR3 contains 13 residues.

This clonotype was observed at least ten times. This chain links TRBV7-3 with TRBJ2-7; the match to TRBD2 covers 7 bases. The CDR3 has 14 residues. Germline CDR1 reads SGHTA; CDR2 reads FQGTGA. The V and J ends lost 5 bases and 4 bases, in that order; junction bases with no gene match: 8. Here the CDR3 DNA reads TGTGCCAGCAGCCCTTCCACCGGGGGGTACGAGCAGTACTTC. Its protein is CASSPSTGGYEQYF. Full variable domain (outside the CDR3, taken from reference TRBV7-3 and TRBJ2-7): GAGVSQTPSNKVTEKGKYVELRCDPISGHTALYWYRQSLGQGPEFLIYFQGTGAADDSGLPNDRFFAVRPEGSVSTLKIQRTERGDSAVYLCASSPSTGGYEQYFGPGTRLTVT.

In this sample, this clonotype turned up a few times. The chain employs TRBV27 and TRBJ1-6, with 9 bases aligning to TRBD1. CDR1 is MNHEY and CDR2 is SMNVEV in the germline V gene (reference sequence). V dropped 4 bases and J dropped 6; count of bases not matched to a gene: 4. This CDR3 has 15 residues. CDR3 sequence reads: CASSSLTGGNSPLHF. CDR3 sequence (DNA): TGTGCCAGCAGTTCCCTGACAGGGGGTAATTCACCCCTCCACTTT.

The J gene is TRBJ2-1, the V gene TRBV2; the D gene could be TRBD1 or TRBD2 (5 bases each). The CDR3 loop spans 13 amino acids. Trimming pared 6 bases from V and 5 bases from J, leaving 11 bases between. Germline CDR1 reads SNHLY; CDR2 reads FYNNEI. CDR3 loop: CASREGPNNEQFF. Written as DNA, the CDR3 is TGTGCCAGCAGAGAGGGACCGAACAATGAGCAGTTCTTC.

This clonotype was found many times. The rearrangement uses TRBV7-3 and TRBJ2-7, with 10 bases aligning to TRBD2. There are 14 residues in the CDR3. Germline values: CDR1 SGHTA, CDR2 FQGTGA. Unmatched junction bases numbered 7, after V lost 5 bases and J lost 6 bases. For the CDR3, the DNA is TGTGCCAGCAGCCCCTCTAGCGGGAGTGTCGAGCAGTACTTC. Translating it yields CASSPSSGSVEQYF.